The source of this TCR beta chain is a study of identical twins. Study-wide results and limits: Twin-shared out-of-frame alpha sequences were enriched for low generation probability. Zero-insertion analyses might be partly confounded by invariant T cells like MAIT and iNKT. Abundant beta clonotypes from cord blood had fewer insertions, unlike memory repertoires, which showed none.

With 2 bases removed from V and 2 bases from J, the gap between germline ends came to 0 bases. This CDR3 has 11 amino acids. Germline V gives CDR1 MNHNY, CDR2 SVGAGI (reference sequence). This clonotype came up many times. Its antigen is not known. TCRdb re-called the 5' RACE reads with MiXCR, one entry per CDR3 protein. The table includes a few hundred thousand distinct CDR3 sequences, about 8% detected once. These records were also assigned to another study, of yellow fever vaccine responses in identical twins.

The chain uses TRBV6-6 and TRBJ2-5; unclear D gene. Sequenced material: CD8+ T cells sorted from blood. The origin of this receptor is a woman younger than 35 in good health. CDR3 protein: CASSYQETQYF. CDR3 nucleotides: TGTGCCAGCAGTTACCAAGAGACCCAGTACTTC.